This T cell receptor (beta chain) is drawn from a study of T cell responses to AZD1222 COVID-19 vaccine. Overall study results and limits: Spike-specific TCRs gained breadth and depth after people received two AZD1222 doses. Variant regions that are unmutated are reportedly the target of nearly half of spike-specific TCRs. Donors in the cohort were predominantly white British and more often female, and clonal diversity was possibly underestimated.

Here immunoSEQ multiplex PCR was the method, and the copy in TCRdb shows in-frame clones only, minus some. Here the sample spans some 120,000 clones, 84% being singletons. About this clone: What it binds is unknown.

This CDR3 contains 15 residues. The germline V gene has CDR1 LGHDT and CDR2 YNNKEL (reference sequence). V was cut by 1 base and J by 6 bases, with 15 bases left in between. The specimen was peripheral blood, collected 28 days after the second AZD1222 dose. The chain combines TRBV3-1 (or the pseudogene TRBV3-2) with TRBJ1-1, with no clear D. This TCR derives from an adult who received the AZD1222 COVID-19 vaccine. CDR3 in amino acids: CASSQGSGLRSEAFF. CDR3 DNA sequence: TGTGCCAGCAGCCAAGGTTCAGGTCTAAGGTCTGAAGCTTTCTTT.